Listed here is a single T cell receptor (beta chain). There are a few counts of this clonotype. Its antigen is unknown. It has no much larger one-base neighbor in the sample; base qualities were not kept. The donors were 40 or so Caucasian individuals from Russia, aged about 6 to 100 years, who were systemically healthy. Ten milliliters of peripheral blood were drawn from each donor into EDTA-treated Vacutainer tubes. Ficoll-Paque density-gradient centrifugation was used to isolate PBMCs, with at least 6 million per sample. Total RNA was extracted from PBMCs with Trizol reagent, with at least 6 micrograms obtained per sample. The percentages of naive CD45RAhigh/CD27high T cells were determined by flow cytometry on a PBMC aliquot from every donor. The receptor library was made with 5' RACE. This sample was sequenced with an Illumina HiSeq 2500. The second PCR ran for roughly 7 to 11 cycles and used a J-beta primer mix along with a sample-barcoded 5' primer. A template-switch 5' adaptor carrying 12 random nucleotides introduced a unique molecular identifier onto each TCR beta cDNA molecule. Each sample yielded at least 3 million CDR3-containing paired-end reads. First-strand cDNA was synthesized from all RNA with the Mint cDNA synthesis kit, primed by a TRBC-specific oligonucleotide. After uracil-DNA glycosylase treatment, a first 18-cycle PCR used universal primers M1SS and BC2_uni_R on all cDNA. On the study's bioinformatics: Each sample was normalized by randomly selecting 1 million high-quality reads, each carrying a distinct molecular identifier. Instead of being binned into consensus sequences, reads with shared molecular identifiers were discarded. MiTCR, run with a Q25 quality threshold and the strictest error-elimination algorithm, handled CDR3 identification, clonotype clustering and error correction. A nonparametric unseen species model with Euler transformation was used to estimate lower-bound total TCR beta diversity. TCRdb reprocessed the public reads (quality trimming at Q25 with fastp, clone calling with MiXCR) and kept in-frame beta chains. Rows matching on CDR3 protein sequence are summarized as one entry with the most common DNA and genes. In this record, the V and J calls reflect TCRdb's handling and not the investigators' own analysis. The sample profile shows 600,000 to 1,000,000 distinct CDR3 sequences; roughly 50% of them were found once. 22% of the sample is in the top ten clones.

This sample was included in a study of blood T cells in healthy people across ages (dated by TCRdb to between 2015 and 2016). General notes on the study: In model experiments, template switching captured about one uniquely barcoded TCR beta cDNA molecule for every two T cells. The study measured age-related changes in TCR beta repertoire diversity using deep sequencing normalized with unique cDNA molecular identifiers. To avoid experimental bias, donors of different ages were randomly spread across the sequencing lanes. Four age groups were formed from the donors: young (average approximately 15 years), middle-aged (around 41), aged (roughly 58) and long-lived (more than 75). The study analyzed two additional independent replicas of 1 million unique cDNA reads from the same blood draw for two donors, one aged 18 to 30 and one aged 80 or older.

General study outcomes and caveats: Total diversity estimates from one million sequenced T cells were considered lower bounds and underestimates. Because profiling used bulk unsorted PBMCs, naive and antigen-experienced compartments could not be compared conclusively. The CMV infection status of donors was not known, potentially confounding age-related changes in expanded clonotypes. A strong correlation was found between observed TCR beta diversity and the percentage of naive T cells measured by flow cytometry. As age increased, observed TCR beta diversity per million T cells dropped in a roughly linear way, and a significant reduction was already evident by age 40. Compared with the aged group, the long-lived group had more naive CD4+ T cells, fewer expanded clones and increased TCR diversity, a pattern suggesting age selection.

From cysteine to phenylalanine, the CDR3 is 17 amino acids long. Of the read, only the CDR3 DNA is kept; its 51 bases are in frame from base 1. According to the germline V gene, CDR1 reads SGHTA and CDR2 reads FQGNSA. Trimmed from V: 4 bases; trimmed from J: 9 bases; junction bases lacking a gene match: 14. The chain is encoded by TRBV7-2 joined to TRBJ2-3; 12 middle bases align to TRBD1. The TCR originated in a man aged 25-45 years in good health. The specimen sequenced was blood. In nucleotides, the sequence is TGTGCCAGCAGCTCCGGGACAGGGGGCACCACGGAGGGGACGCAGTATTTT. Its protein is CASSSGTGGTTEGTQYF.